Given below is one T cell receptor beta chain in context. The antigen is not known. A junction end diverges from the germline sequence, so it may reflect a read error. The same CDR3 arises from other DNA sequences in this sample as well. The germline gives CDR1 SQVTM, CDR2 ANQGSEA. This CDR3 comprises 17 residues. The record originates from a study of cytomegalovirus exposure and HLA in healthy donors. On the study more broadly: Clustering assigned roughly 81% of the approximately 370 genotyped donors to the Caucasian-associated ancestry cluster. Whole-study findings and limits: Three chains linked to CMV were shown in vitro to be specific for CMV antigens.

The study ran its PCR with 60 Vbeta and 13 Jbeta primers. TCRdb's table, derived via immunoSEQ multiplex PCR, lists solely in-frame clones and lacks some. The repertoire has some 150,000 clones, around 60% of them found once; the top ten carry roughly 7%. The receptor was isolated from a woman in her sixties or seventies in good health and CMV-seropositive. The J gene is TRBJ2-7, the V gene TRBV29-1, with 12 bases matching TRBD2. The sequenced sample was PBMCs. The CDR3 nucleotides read TGCAGCGTCGAAGGGGCTAGCGGGAGGGTCAGCTCCTACGAGCAGTACTTC. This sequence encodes CSVEGASGRVSSYEQYF.